This T cell receptor beta chain appears in the sequencing data of a study of CD4 T cells in relation to SARS-CoV-2 and coronaviruses. Study-level background: TCR beta CDR3s were sequenced after approximately ten-day antigen culture of PBMCs.

This clone was seen more than once but under ten times. Its target is unknown. CD4+ T cells from unexposed donors were obtained before the COVID-19 pandemic (2011-2018). After approximately ten days of culture, CD4+ T cells were isolated. Study results and caveats: No crossreactivity against non-spike viral proteins was tested here. Compared with monoreactive clones, crossreactive clones showed significantly weaker SARS-CoV-2 expansion.

The protocol was immunoSEQ multiplex PCR, while the TCRdb copy is restricted to in-frame clones and leaves out a portion. The sample records about 19,000 clones, about 72% being singletons. Trimming pared 6 bases from V and 6 bases from J, leaving 14 bases between. The CDR3 covers 14 residues. Per germline, CDR1 LGHNA and CDR2 YNFKEQ. This chain joins TRBV4-2 and TRBJ2-2, with TRBD2 as a possible D gene (5 bases). The sequence was collected from a human donor in good health. Sequenced sample: CD4+ T cells from PBMCs, cultured in vitro. The CDR3 DNA follows: TGTGCCAGCAGGGCACTAGGATCGGCCGGGGAGCTGTTTTTT. It translates to CASRALGSAGELFF.